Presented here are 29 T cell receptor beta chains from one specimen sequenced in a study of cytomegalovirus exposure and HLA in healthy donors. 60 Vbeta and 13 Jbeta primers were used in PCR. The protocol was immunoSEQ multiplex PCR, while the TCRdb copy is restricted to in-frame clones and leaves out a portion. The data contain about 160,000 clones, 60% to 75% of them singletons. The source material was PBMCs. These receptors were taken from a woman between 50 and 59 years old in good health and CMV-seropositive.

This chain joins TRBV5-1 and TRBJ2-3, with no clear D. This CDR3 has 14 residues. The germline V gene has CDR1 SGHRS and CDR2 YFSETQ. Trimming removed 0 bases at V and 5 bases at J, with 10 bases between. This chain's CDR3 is CASSLEDLEDTQYF. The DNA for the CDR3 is TGCGCCAGCAGCTTGGAAGATTTAGAAGATACGCAGTATTTT.

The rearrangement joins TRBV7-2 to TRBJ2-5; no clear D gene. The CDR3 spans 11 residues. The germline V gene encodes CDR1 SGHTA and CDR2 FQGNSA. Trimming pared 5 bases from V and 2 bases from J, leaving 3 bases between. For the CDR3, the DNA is TGTGCCAGCAGCCTTCAAGAGACCCAGTACTTC. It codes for CASSLQETQYF.

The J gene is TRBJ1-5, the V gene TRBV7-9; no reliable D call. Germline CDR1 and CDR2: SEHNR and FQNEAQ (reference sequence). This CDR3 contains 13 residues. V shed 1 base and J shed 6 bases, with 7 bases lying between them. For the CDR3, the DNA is TGTGCCAGCAGCTTAGACGCGGCTCAGCCCCAGCATTTT. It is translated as CASSLDAAQPQHF.

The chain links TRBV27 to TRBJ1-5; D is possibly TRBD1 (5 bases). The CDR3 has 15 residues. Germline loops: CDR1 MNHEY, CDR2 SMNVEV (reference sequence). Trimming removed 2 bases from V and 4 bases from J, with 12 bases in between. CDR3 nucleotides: TGTGCCAGCAGTTTACAGGGCAGGATAAATCAGCCCCAGCATTTT. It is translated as CASSLQGRINQPQHF.

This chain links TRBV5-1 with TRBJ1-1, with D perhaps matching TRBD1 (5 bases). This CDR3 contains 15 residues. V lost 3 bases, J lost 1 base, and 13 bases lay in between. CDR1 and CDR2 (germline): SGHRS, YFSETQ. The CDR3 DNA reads TGCGCCAGCAGCTACCCTGACAGAAAGAACACTGAAGCTTTCTTT. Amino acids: CASSYPDRKNTEAFF.

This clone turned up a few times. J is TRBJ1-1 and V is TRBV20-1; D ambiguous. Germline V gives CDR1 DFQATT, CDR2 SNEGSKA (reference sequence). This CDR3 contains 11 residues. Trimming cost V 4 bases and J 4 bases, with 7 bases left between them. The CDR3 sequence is CSATDTTEAFF. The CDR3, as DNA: TGCAGTGCTACCGACACCACTGAAGCTTTCTTT.

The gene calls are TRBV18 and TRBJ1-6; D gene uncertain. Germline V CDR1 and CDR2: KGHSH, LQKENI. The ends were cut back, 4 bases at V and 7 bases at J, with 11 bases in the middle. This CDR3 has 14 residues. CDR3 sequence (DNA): TGTGCCAGCTCACGGGCCCAGAGAAATTCACCCCTCCACTTT. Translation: CASSRAQRNSPLHF.

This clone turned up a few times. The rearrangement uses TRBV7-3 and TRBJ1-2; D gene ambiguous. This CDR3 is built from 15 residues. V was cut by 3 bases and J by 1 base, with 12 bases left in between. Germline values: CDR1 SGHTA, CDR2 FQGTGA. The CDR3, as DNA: TGTGCCAGCAGCTTGAGGGCCGCAGATAACTATGGCTACACCTTC. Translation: CASSLRAADNYGYTF.

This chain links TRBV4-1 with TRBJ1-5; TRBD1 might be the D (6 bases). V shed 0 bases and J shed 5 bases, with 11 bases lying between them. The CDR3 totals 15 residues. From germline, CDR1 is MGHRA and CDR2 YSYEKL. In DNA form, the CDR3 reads TGCGCCAGCAGCCAAGATTACAGGGCGGATCAGCCCCAGCATTTT. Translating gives CASSQDYRADQPQHF.

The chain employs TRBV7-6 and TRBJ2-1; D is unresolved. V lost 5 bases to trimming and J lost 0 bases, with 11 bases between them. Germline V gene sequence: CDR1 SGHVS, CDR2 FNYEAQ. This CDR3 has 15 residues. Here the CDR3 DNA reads TGTGCCAGCAGCCCAGGATTGAGCTCCTACAATGAGCAGTTCTTC. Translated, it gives CASSPGLSSYNEQFF.

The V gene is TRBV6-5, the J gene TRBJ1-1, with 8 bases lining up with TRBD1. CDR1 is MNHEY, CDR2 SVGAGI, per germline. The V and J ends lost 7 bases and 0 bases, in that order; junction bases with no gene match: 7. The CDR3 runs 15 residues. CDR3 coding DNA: TGTGCCAGCATTCACAGGGGGAAGATGAACACTGAAGCTTTCTTT. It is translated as CASIHRGKMNTEAFF.

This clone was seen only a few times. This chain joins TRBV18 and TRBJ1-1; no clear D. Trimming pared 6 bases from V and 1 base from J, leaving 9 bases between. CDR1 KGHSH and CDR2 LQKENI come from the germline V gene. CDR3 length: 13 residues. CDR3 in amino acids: CASSQSGNTEAFF. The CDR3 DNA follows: TGTGCCAGCTCCCAGTCGGGGAACACTGAAGCTTTCTTT.

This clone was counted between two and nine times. The CDR3 loop is CASSPRTGYGYTF. The CDR3 nucleotides are TGTGCCAGCAGTCCCCGGACAGGATATGGCTACACCTTC. V usage is TRBV27 and J usage is TRBJ1-2; 7 bases agree with TRBD1. The CDR3 sequence is 13 residues long. Germline trimming cut 5 bases from V and 5 bases from J; bases unmatched to any gene: 5. In germline, CDR1 is MNHEY, CDR2 SMNVEV (reference sequence).

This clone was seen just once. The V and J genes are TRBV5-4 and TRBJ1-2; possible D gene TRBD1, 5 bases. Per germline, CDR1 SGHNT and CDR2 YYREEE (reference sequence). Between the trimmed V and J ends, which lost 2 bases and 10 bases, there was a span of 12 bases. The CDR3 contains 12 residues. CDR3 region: CASSFTGGLYTF. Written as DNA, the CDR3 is TGTGCCAGCAGCTTCACCGGGGGACTCTACACCTTC.

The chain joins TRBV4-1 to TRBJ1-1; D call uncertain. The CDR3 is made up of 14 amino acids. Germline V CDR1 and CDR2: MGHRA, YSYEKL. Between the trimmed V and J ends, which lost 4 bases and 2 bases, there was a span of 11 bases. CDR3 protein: CASSPPLGNTEAFF. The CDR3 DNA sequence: TGCGCCAGCAGCCCCCCTCTAGGCAACACTGAAGCTTTCTTT.

This chain's CDR3 is CASSLQGAPEAFF. In DNA, the CDR3 is TGCGCCAGCAGCTTGCAGGGCGCGCCTGAAGCTTTCTTT. The rearrangement links TRBV5-1 to TRBJ1-1; D is possibly TRBD1 (5 bases). This CDR3 region has 13 residues. The germline V and J ends were trimmed by 1 base and 6 bases, with 10 bases remaining between them. Germline values: CDR1 SGHRS, CDR2 YFSETQ.

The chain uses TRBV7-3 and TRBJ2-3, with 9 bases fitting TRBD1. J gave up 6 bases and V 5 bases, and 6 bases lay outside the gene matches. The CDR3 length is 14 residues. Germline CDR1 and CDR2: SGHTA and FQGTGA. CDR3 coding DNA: TGTGCCAGCAGCGTCGGGACAGGGCACGATACGCAGTATTTT. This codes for CASSVGTGHDTQYF. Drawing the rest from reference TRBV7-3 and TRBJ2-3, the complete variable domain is GAGVSQTPSNKVTEKGKYVELRCDPISGHTALYWYRQSLGQGPEFLIYFQGTGAADDSGLPNDRFFAVRPEGSVSTLKIQRTERGDSAVYLCASSVGTGHDTQYFGPGTRLTVL.

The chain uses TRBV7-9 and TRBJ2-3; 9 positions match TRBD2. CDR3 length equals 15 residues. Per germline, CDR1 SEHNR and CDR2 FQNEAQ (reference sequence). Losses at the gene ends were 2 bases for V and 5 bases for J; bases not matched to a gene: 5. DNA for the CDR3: TGTGCCAGCAGCTTAAGGCTAGCGGGGCAAGATACGCAGTATTTT. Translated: CASSLRLAGQDTQYF.

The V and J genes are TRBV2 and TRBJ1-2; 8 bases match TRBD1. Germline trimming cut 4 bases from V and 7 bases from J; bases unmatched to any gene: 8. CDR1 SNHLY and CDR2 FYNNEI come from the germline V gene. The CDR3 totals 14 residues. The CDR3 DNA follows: TGTGCCAGCAGTGTGATAGACAGGGGACGTGGCTACACCTTC. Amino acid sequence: CASSVIDRGRGYTF. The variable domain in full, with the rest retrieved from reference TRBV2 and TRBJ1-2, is EPEVTQTPSHQVTQMGQEVILRCVPISNHLYFYWYRQILGQKVEFLVSFYNNEISEKSEIFDDQFSVERPDGSNFTLKIRSTKLEDSAMYFCASSVIDRGRGYTFGSGTRLTVV.

This chain's CDR3 is CASSFSASEQFF. The CDR3 DNA follows: TGTGCCAGCAGCTTTAGTGCGAGTGAGCAGTTCTTC. The chain recombines TRBV7-8 with TRBJ2-1; D ambiguous. The germline gives CDR1 SGHVS, CDR2 FQNEAQ. The germline V and J ends were trimmed by 3 bases and 9 bases, with 9 bases remaining between them. This CDR3 is built from 12 residues.

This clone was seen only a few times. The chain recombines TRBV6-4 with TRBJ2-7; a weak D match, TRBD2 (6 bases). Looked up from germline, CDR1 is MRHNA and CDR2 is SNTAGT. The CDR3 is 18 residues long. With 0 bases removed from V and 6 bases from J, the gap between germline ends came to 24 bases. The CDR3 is CASSDSGGSGKVLLEQYF. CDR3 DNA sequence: TGTGCCAGCAGTGACTCAGGAGGGTCGGGGAAGGTCTTACTCGAGCAGTACTTC.

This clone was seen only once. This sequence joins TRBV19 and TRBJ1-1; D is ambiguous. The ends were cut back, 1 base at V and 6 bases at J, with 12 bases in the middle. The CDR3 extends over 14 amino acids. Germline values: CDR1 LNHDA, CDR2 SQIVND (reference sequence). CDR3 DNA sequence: TGTGCCAGTAGTATAGGAGGCAAAGGCTCTGAAGCTTTCTTT. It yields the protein CASSIGGKGSEAFF.

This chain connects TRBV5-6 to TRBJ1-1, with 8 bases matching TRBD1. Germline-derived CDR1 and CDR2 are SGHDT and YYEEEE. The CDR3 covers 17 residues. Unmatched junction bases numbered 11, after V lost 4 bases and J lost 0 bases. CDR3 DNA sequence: TGTGCCAGCAGCCCCGTCCAGGGGGCAGGAATGAACACTGAAGCTTTCTTT. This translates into CASSPVQGAGMNTEAFF.

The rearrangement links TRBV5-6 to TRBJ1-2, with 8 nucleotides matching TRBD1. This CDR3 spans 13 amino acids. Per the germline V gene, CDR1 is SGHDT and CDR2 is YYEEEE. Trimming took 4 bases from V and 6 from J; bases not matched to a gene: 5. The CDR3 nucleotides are TGTGCCAGCAGCCCGGACAGGGACAATGGCTACACCTTC. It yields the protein CASSPDRDNGYTF.

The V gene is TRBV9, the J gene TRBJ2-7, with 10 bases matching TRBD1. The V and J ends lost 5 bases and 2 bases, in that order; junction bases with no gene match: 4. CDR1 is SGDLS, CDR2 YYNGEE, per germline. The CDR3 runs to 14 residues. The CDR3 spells CASSAGQGTYEQYF. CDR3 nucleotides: TGTGCCAGCAGTGCGGGACAGGGGACCTACGAGCAGTACTTC.

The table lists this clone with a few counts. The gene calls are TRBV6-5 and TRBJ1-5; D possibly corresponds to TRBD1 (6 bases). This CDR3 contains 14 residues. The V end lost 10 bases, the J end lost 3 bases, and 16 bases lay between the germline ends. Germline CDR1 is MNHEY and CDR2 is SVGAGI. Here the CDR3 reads CATAPHRDNQPQHF. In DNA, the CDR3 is TGTGCCACCGCCCCCCACAGGGACAATCAGCCCCAGCATTTT.

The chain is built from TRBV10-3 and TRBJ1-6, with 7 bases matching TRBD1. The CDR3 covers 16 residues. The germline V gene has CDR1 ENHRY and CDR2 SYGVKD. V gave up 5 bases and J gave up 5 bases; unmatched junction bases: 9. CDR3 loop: CAISKLPGQNNSPLHF. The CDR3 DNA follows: TGTGCCATCAGTAAGCTGCCGGGACAGAATAATTCACCCCTCCACTTT.

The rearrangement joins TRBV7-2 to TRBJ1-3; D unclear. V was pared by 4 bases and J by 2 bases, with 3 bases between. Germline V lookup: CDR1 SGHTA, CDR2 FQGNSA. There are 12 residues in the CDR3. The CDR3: CASSYTGNTIYF. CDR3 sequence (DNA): TGTGCCAGCAGCTACACTGGAAACACCATATATTTT.

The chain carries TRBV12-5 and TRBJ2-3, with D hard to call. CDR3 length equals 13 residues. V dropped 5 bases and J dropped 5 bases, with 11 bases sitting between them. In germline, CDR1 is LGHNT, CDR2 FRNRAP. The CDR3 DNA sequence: TGTGCTAGTGGTCCCTCTCGGGTAGATACGCAGTATTTT. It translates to CASGPSRVDTQYF. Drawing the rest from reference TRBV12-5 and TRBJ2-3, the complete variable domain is DARVTQTPRHKVTEMGQEVTMRCQPILGHNTVFWYRQTMMQGLELLAYFRNRAPLDDSGMPKDRFSAEMPDATLATLKIQPSEPRDSAVYFCASGPSRVDTQYFGPGTRLTVL.